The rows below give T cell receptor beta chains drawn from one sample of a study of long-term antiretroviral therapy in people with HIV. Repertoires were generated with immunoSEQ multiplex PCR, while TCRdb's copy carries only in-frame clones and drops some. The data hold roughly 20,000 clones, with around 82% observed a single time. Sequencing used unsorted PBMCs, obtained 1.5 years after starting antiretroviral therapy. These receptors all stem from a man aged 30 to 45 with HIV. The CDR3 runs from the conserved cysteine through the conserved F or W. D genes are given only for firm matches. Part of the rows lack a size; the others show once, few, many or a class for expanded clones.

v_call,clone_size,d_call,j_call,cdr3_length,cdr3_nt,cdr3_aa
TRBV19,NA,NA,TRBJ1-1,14,TGTGCCACCTCCCCGGGACGGTTGAACACTGAAGCTTTCTTT,CATSPGRLNTEAFF
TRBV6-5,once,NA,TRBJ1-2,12,TGTGCCAGCAGTCGGCCGGGCTATGGCTACACCTTC,CASSRPGYGYTF
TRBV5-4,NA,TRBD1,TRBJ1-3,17,TGTGCCAGCAGCTTTGCGGACAGGGGTCCCTCTGGAAACACCATATATTTT,CASSFADRGPSGNTIYF
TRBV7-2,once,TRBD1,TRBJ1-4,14,TGTGCCAGCAGCTCAGGGACAGCTAATGAAAAACTGTTTTTT,CASSSGTANEKLFF
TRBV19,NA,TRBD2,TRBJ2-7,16,TGTGCCAGTAGTCCACTAGCGGAACCTTACTCCTACGAGCAGTACTTC,CASSPLAEPYSYEQYF
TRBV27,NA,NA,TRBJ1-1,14,TGTGCCAGCAGTCCCCAAGGGGGTGTCCCTGAAGCTTTCTTT,CASSPQGGVPEAFF
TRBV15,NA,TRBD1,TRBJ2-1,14,TGTGCCACCAGCAGCTGGGACAGTCACAATGAGCAGTTCTTC,CATSSWDSHNEQFF
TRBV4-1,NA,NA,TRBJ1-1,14,TGCGCCAGCAGCCAGGGTGGGGGGAACACTGAAGCTTTCTTT,CASSQGGGNTEAFF
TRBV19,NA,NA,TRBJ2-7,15,TGTGCCAGTAGTCTTGGACAAGGAGCCTCCTACGAGCAGTACTTC,CASSLGQGASYEQYF
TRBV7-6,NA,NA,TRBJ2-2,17,TGTGCCAGCAGCTCGTTCTCCGGGACGGCGAACACCGGGGAGCTGTTTTTT,CASSSFSGTANTGELFF
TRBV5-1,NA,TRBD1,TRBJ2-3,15,TGCGCCAGCAGCTTGGAGGACAGGGCACAAGATACGCAGTATTTT,CASSLEDRAQDTQYF
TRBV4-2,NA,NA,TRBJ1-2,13,TGTGCCAGCAGCCAACTGACGGGCTATGGCTACACCTTC,CASSQLTGYGYTF
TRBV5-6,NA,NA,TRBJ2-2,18,TGTGCCAGCAGCTGGGGGACCGGGGGACAGTTTCTCACCGGGGAGCTGTTTTTT,CASSWGTGGQFLTGELFF
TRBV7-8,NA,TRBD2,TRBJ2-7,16,TGTGCCAGCAGCGAACGGGTGGCGGGAGGCCCCTACGAGCAGTACTTC,CASSERVAGGPYEQYF
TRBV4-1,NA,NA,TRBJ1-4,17,TGCGCCAGCACTTCTGGTCAGGGAAAACAGAAGGTAGAAAAACTGTTTTTT,CASTSGQGKQKVEKLFF
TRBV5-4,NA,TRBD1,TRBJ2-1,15,TGTGCCAGCAGCTTGGAGACAGGGGCGTACAATGAGCAGTTCTTC,CASSLETGAYNEQFF
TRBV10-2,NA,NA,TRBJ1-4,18,TGCGCCAGCGTTGGGAGGGACACTCTCTCTGCAACTAATGAAAAACTGTTTTTT,CASVGRDTLSATNEKLFF
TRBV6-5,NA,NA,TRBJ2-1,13,TGTGCCAGCAGTTACTCGAACCGGAATGAGCAGTTCTTC,CASSYSNRNEQFF
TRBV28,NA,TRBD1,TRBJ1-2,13,TGTGCCAGCAGGGAGATACAGGGGGGGGGCTACACCTTC,CASREIQGGGYTF
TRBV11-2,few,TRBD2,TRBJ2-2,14,TGTGCCAGCAGCTTACCGGGAGGCGCCGGGGAGCTGTTTTTT,CASSLPGGAGELFF
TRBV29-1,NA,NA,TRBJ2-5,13,TGCAGCGTTGACCCTGAAACAGTAGAGACCCAGTACTTC,CSVDPETVETQYF
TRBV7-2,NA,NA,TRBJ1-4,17,TGTGCCAGCAGCTTAGAGGGGACCGTACTAACTAATGAAAAACTGTTTTTT,CASSLEGTVLTNEKLFF
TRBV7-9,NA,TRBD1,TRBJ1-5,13,TGTGCCAGCGGCGGACAGGCTAATCAGCCCCAGCATTTT,CASGGQANQPQHF
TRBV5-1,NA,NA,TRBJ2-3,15,TGCGCCAGCAGCTTGGTGGGCAGGGGCACAGATACGCAGTATTTT,CASSLVGRGTDTQYF
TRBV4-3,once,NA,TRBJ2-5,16,TGCGCCAGCAGCCAAGAAGGATACCCTACCCAAGAGACCCAGTACTTC,CASSQEGYPTQETQYF
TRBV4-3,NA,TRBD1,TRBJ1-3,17,TGCGCCAGCAGCCAGTCCGGGACAGGCTACTCTGGAAACACCATATATTTT,CASSQSGTGYSGNTIYF
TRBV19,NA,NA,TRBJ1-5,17,TGTGCCAGTAGTATAAGCGGGGAGCTTAGGCCAAGACAGCCCCAGCATTTT,CASSISGELRPRQPQHF
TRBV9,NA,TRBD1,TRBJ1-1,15,TGTGCCAGCAGCCCCAGGGGGGGGGAGAGCACTGAAGCTTTCTTT,CASSPRGGESTEAFF
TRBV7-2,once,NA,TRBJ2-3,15,TGTGCCAGCAATCAATACCCGGACGGGGGAGATACGCAGTATTTT,CASNQYPDGGDTQYF
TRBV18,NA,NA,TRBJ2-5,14,TGTGCCACCACCTTCGGACGCGATCAAGAGACCCAGTACTTC,CATTFGRDQETQYF
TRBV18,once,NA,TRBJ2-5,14,TGTGCCAGCTCACCACGGGACGGTCAAGAGACCCAGTACTTC,CASSPRDGQETQYF
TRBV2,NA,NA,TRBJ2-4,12,TGTGCCAGCAACGGGGTCAAAAACATTCAGTACTTC,CASNGVKNIQYF
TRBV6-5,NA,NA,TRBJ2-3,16,TGTGCCAGCAGTTACTCGAGTAGCGGAGACACAGATACGCAGTATTTT,CASSYSSSGDTDTQYF
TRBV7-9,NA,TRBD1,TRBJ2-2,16,TGTGCCAGCGTTCCTCGGACAGGAACGAACACCGGGGAGCTGTTTTTT,CASVPRTGTNTGELFF
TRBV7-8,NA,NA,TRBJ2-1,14,TGTGCCAGCAGCTTAGCTGGCCGGGACAATGAGCAGTTCTTC,CASSLAGRDNEQFF
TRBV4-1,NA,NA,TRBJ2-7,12,TGCGCCAGCAGCCATGATACCTACGAGCAGTACTTC,CASSHDTYEQYF
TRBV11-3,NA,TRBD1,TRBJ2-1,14,TGTGCCAGCAGCTCCTATGAACAGGGGTCTGAGCAGTTCTTC,CASSSYEQGSEQFF
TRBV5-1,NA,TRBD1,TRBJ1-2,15,TGCGCCAGCAGCTTGATCGACAGGGAGGGGTATGGCTACACCTTC,CASSLIDREGYGYTF
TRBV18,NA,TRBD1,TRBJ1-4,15,TGTGCCAGCTCACCCGCGACAGGGAGTTTCGAAAAACTGTTTTTT,CASSPATGSFEKLFF
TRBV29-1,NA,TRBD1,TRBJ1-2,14,TGCAGCGTTGAAGATGAGGCAGGGGGCTATGGCTACACCTTC,CSVEDEAGGYGYTF
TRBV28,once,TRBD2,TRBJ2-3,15,TGTGCCAGCAGTCCTGGGACTAGCGGGTCAGATACGCAGTATTTT,CASSPGTSGSDTQYF
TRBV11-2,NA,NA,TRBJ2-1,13,TGTGCCAGCAGCTTAGATTCTGGCAATGAGCAGTTCTTC,CASSLDSGNEQFF
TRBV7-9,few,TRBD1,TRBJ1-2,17,TGTGCCAGCAGCTTTCGGGACAGGGGGGACGCTAACTATGGCTACACCTTC,CASSFRDRGDANYGYTF
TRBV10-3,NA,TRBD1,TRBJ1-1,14,TGTGCCACCCGGACAGGGGACTCGGGTGCTGAAGCTTTCTTT,CATRTGDSGAEAFF
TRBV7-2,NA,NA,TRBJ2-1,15,TGTGCCAGCAGCTTGCAGGGGGGGTCCTACAATGAGCAGTTCTTC,CASSLQGGSYNEQFF
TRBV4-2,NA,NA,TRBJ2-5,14,TGTGCCAGCAGCCCAGTTGGAGAAACAGAGACCCAGTACTTC,CASSPVGETETQYF
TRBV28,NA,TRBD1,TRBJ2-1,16,TGTGCCAGCAGCCCGGGACAGCAGAGCTCCTACAATGAGCAGTTCTTC,CASSPGQQSSYNEQFF
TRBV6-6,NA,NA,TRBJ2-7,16,TGTGCCAGCAGTTACCCTATGGGCGGAGGGTTCCACGAGCAGTACTTC,CASSYPMGGGFHEQYF
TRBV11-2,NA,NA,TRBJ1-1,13,TGTGCCAGCAAGATCAGGGAGAACACTGAAGCTTTCTTT,CASKIRENTEAFF
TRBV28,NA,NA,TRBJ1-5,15,TGTGCCAGCAGTTTAAGGGGGGGCGCCGGTCAGCCCCAGCATTTT,CASSLRGGAGQPQHF
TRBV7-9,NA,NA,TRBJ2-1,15,TGTGCCAGCAGCTCACAGGTCCGATCCTACAATGAGCAGTTCTTC,CASSSQVRSYNEQFF
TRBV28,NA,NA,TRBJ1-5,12,TGTGCCAGCCGGAGGGGCAATCAGCCCCAGCATTTT,CASRRGNQPQHF
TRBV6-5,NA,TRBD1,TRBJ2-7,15,TGTGCCAGCAGCCCCGGGACAGGGGCCTCCTACGAGCAGTACTTC,CASSPGTGASYEQYF
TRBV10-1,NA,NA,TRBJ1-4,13,TGCGCCAGCAGGGGGGACACGAATGAAAAACTGTTTTTT,CASRGDTNEKLFF
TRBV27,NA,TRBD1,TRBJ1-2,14,TGTGCCAGCAGTTTTGCAGGGGGCAAGTATGGCTACACCTTC,CASSFAGGKYGYTF
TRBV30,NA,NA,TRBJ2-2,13,TGTGCCTGGAGCTACCTCAACACCGGGGAGCTGTTTTTT,CAWSYLNTGELFF
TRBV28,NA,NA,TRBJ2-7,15,TGTGCCAGCAGCAGATCAGGTGGCCAATCCTACGAGCAGTACTTC,CASSRSGGQSYEQYF